This T cell receptor beta chain was recovered during a study of identical twins. This clonotype was counted only a few times. V was trimmed by 3 bases and J by 2 bases, leaving 8 bases between them. CDR3 length equals 12 residues. The V gene's germline CDR1 is DFQATT and CDR2 SNEGSKA (reference sequence). Template switching supplied a universal primer site; unique molecular identifiers were carried on the cDNA. TCRdb reprocessed the 5' RACE reads with MiXCR, giving one entry per CDR3 protein. The sample shows 700,000 or so distinct CDR3 sequences, 21% of them seen only once. A further study also used this sample, focusing on T cells expressing NK-cell markers. This second study says: Each of roughly six donors carried dominant NKG2C+ clonotypes accounting for roughly 1.0-7.5% of CD8+ T cells. These clonotypes also led the CD3+CD56-NKG2C+ fraction in a few donors.

The source material was PBMCs. This chain links TRBV20-1 with TRBJ2-7; D gene unclear. This TCR was recovered from a woman between 18 and 29 years old in good health. The CDR3 bases are TGCAGTGCTAGCACCGATCCCTACGAGCAGTACTTC. It yields the protein CSASTDPYEQYF.